This T cell receptor beta chain originates from a study of T cell changes during pregnancy in multiple sclerosis. Clones were read by immunoSEQ multiplex PCR, and TCRdb kept only the in-frame ones, dropping some. The table lists some 42,000 clones, around nine tenths of them singletons. Per the germline V gene, CDR1 is LGHNA and CDR2 is YSLEER. V dropped 1 base and J dropped 2 bases, with 12 bases sitting between them. The CDR3 loop spans 15 amino acids. The sequenced sample was CD4+ T cells from peripheral blood mononuclear cells, obtained after pregnancy. The TCR comes from a female donor with multiple sclerosis, enrolled in a pregnancy study. The chain joins TRBV4-3 to TRBJ2-7, with D perhaps matching TRBD1 (5 bases). The CDR3 protein is CASSQGATDTYEQYF. The CDR3 nucleotides are TGCGCCAGCAGCCAAGGGGCGACAGACACCTACGAGCAGTACTTC.